The 3 T cell receptor beta chains listed next were all sequenced from one sample in a study of blood T cell repertoires in COVID-19. Using immunoSEQ multiplex PCR, the repertoire was profiled, and TCRdb retains in-frame clones only, with some absent. There are about 19,000 clones in the sample; 80% to 90% occur only once, and about 3.2% lies in the top ten. Sample: peripheral blood. The receptors here all came from a human donor in a cohort sampled during active COVID-19.

The chain has TRBV2 and TRBJ1-1; TRBD1 might be the D (6 bases). CDR3 length: 13 amino acids. The V gene's germline CDR1 is SNHLY and CDR2 FYNNEI. V dropped 5 bases and J dropped 3 bases, with 10 bases sitting between them. The CDR3 DNA reads as TGTGCCAGCAGTTCAGGGGAGTACACTGAAGCTTTCTTT. Its translation: CASSSGEYTEAFF.

The chain uses TRBV3-1 (or the pseudogene TRBV3-2) and TRBJ2-5; TRBD2 agrees at 15 bases. Germline CDR1 reads LGHDT; CDR2 reads YNNKEL (reference sequence). J was trimmed by 2 bases and V by 6 bases; bases with no gene match: 10. The CDR3 has 18 residues. The CDR3 nucleotides read TGTGCCAGCAGTCACAAGGGACTAGCGGGAGGCGGGCAAGAGACCCAGTACTTC. It translates to CASSHKGLAGGGQETQYF.

This clone was detected only once. The rearrangement links TRBV11-2 to TRBJ2-7; tentative D call: TRBD1 (5 bases). V lost 5 bases and J lost 1, with 15 bases in between. Germline loops: CDR1 SGHAT, CDR2 FQNNGV. The CDR3 covers 15 residues. CDR3 coding DNA: TGTGCCAGCAGCCTATCTAGACAGAGTTCCTACGAGCAGTACTTC. This sequence encodes CASSLSRQSSYEQYF.